Sequencing of this T cell receptor (beta chain) was carried out in a study of blood T cell repertoires in COVID-19. Germline CDR1 is LNHDA and CDR2 is SQIVND (reference sequence). V gave up 6 bases and J gave up 5 bases, with 16 bases separating them. The CDR3 sequence is 14 residues long. Here immunoSEQ multiplex PCR was the method, and the copy in TCRdb shows in-frame clones only, minus some. The sample records 120,000 to 150,000 clones, around nine tenths being singletons. The sequenced sample was peripheral blood. This receptor was obtained from a woman aged 45-65 years with active or convalescent COVID-19. V usage is TRBV19 and J usage is TRBJ1-2; possible D gene TRBD1, 5 bases. CDR3 DNA sequence: TGTGCCAGTAGCCCCGACAGAGCAATTTATGGCTACACCTTC. Translated: CASSPDRAIYGYTF.